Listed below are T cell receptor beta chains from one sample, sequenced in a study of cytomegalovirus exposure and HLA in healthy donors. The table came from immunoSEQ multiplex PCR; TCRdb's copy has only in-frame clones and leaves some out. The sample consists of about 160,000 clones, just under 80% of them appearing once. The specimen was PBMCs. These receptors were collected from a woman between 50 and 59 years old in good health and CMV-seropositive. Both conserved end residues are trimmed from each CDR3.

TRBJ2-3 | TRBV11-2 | ASSLDLGGLDTDTQY
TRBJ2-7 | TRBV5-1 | ASSAHEQGTYEQY
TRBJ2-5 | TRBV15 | ATSRDLQARTQY
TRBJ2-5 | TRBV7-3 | ASSLSREETQY
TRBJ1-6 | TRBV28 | ASSPRGQSQTDSPLH
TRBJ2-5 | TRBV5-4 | ASSLPGDQETQY
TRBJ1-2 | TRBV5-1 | ASSPQGIDYGYT
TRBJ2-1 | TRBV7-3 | ASSRGLAGAGEQF
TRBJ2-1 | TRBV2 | ASSLLAGDNNEQF
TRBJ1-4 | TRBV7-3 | ASSPRQGAEKLF
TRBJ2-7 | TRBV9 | ASSLGAGGTYEQY
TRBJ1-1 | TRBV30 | AWSGTDTEAF
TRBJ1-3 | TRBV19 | ASRGGGTNRGNTIY
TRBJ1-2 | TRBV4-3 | ASSQEPGEGVDGYT
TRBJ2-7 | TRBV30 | AWSGGLGYEQY
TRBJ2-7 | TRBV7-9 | ASSLSGVTYEQY
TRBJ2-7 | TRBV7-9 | ASSLPEASSYEQY
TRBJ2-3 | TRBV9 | ASSARSGQNTDTQY
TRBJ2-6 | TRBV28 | ASSFRDSGANGLT
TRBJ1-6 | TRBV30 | AWRTGLNSPLH
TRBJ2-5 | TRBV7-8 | AKAQGRGETQY
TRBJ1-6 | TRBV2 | ASSEGQSSYNSPLH
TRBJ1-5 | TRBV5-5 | ASRSDRGGQPQH
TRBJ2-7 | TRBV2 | ASGWGGAYEQY
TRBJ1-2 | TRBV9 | ASSVGPGGEGYT
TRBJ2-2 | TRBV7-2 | ASRLNTGELF
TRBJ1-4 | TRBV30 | AWSNRQSWNEKLF
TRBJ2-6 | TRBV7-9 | ASIPPEGSGANVLT
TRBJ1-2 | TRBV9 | ASSVEEGLKGYT
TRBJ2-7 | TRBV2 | ASSRGQTSYEQY
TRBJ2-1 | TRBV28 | ASALLAGTDEQF
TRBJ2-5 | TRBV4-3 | ASSRGLGQGETQY